The T cell receptor beta chain under discussion was sequenced for a study of T cell changes during pregnancy in multiple sclerosis. The protocol was immunoSEQ multiplex PCR, while the TCRdb copy is restricted to in-frame clones and leaves out a portion. The repertoire holds around 45,000 clones, with around 90% as singletons. The CDR3 is 11 residues long. V was trimmed by 6 bases and J by 12 bases, leaving 14 bases between them. Germline values: CDR1 LNHDA, CDR2 SQIVND (reference sequence). The specimen comprised CD4+ T cells from peripheral blood mononuclear cells, sampled in the third trimester of pregnancy. The V and J genes are TRBV19 and TRBJ1-2; D not certain. This receptor was obtained from a female donor with multiple sclerosis, enrolled in a pregnancy study. The CDR3, as DNA: TGTGCCAGTAGCACCCCCGGGGTTCACACCTTC. Residues: CASSTPGVHTF.